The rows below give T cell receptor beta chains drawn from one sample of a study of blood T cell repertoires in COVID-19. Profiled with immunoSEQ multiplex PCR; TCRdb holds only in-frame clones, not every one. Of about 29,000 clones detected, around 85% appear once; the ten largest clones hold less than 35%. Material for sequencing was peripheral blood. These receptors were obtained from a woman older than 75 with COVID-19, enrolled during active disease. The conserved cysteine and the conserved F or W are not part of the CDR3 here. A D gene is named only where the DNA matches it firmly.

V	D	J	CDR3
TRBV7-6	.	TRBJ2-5	ASSSAAPPRETQY
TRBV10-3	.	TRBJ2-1	AITRGASEQF
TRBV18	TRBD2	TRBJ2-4	ASSSAGPGDIQY
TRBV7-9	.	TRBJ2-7	ASSSGVGYEQY
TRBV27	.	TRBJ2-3	ASSLFRGMGADTQY
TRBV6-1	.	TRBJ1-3	ASSESLNTIY
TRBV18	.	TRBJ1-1	ASSPLGSRTPNTEAF
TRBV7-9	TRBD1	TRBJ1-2	ASSSASGGVGYGYT
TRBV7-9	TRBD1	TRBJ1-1	ASRDRGYTEAF
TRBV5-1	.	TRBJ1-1	ASSLGGGRWSEAF
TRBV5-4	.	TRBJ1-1	ASSAPGGNTEAF
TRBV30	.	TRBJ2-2	AWSARRGGAYTGELF
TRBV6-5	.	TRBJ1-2	ASPDLTNYGYT
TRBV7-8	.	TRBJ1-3	ASSLDNSGNTIY
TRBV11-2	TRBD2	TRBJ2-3	ASSVNPTSGGADTQY
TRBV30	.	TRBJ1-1	AWSLYVGTEAF
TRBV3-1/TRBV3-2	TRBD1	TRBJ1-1	ASSHQGQGNEAF
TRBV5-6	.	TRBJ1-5	ASSLANQPQH
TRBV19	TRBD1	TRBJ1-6	ASTEGQGFNSPLH
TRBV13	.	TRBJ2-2	ASSPTSPGELF
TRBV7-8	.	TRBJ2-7	ASSLQGFLYEQY
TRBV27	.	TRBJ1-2	ASSPRRDIGNGYT
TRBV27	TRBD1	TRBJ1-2	ASSRRTGFDYGYT
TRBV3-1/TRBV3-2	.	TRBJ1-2	ASSPPGTTTGGYT
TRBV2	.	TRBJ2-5	ASSQGMETQY
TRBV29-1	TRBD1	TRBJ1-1	SVEPRGQGARGTEAF